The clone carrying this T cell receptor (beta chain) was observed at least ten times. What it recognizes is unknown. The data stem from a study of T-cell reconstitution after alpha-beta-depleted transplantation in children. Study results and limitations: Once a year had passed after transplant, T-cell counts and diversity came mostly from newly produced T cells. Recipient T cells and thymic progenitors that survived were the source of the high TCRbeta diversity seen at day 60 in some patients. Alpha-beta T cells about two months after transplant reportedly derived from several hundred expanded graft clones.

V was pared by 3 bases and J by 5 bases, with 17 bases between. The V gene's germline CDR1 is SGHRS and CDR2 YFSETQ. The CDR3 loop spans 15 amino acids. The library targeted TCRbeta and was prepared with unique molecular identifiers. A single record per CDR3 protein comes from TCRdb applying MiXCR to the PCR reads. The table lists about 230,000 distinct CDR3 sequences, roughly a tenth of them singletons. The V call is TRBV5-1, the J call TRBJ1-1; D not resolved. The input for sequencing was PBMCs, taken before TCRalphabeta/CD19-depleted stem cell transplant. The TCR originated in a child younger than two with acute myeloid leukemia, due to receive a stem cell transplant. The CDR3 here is CASSSQEPRSTEAFF. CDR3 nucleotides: TGCGCCAGCAGCTCTCAGGAACCTCGCAGTACTGAAGCTTTCTTT.